This TCR beta chain was captured by sequencing in a study of shared clonotypes between healthy human individuals. Note on this clone: Its matching antigen is unknown.

The method was immunoSEQ multiplex PCR; TCRdb's version includes in-frame clones alone and lacks a portion of them. The sample yields 550,000 to 750,000 clones, under 95% seen once. CD8 cells classed as naive were CD45RO-negative and positively selected for CCR7, excluding terminally differentiated effector memory CD45RA+ cells. The donor cohort consisted entirely of Caucasian adults residing in Nashville, Tennessee. Study outcomes and limitations: Naive CD4 clonotypes overlapped across a handful of donors at roughly 5.1%.

Germline V gene data show CDR1 as DFQATT and CDR2 as SNEGSKA (reference sequence). CDR3 size: 8 residues. Trimming shortened V by 7 bases and J by 6 bases, and 3 bases separated the two germline ends. Sequenced sample: naive CD8+ T cells sorted from blood. This receptor was taken from a man younger than 40 in good health. This sequence joins TRBV20-1 and TRBJ2-5; D uncertain. CDR3 nucleotide sequence: TGCAGTGTTCAGACCCAGTACTTC. As protein: CSVQTQYF.